Listed below are T cell receptor beta chains from one sample, sequenced in a study of CXCR3-negative and CXCR3-positive naive CD8 T cells. TCRdb reprocessed the 5' RACE reads; each CDR3 protein has one entry and no DNA is given. The sample has about 150,000 distinct CDR3 sequences. The sequencing sample was made of naive CXCR3+ CD8+ T cells from blood. The receptors were sampled from a human donor in good health. Some clones in this sample may be carry-over from other donors' samples. The CDR3 runs from the conserved cysteine through the conserved F or W.

v_gene: TRBV3-1
j_gene: TRBJ1-1
CDR3aa: CASSQVPTSGTEAFF

v_gene: TRBV13
j_gene: TRBJ2-7
CDR3aa: CASSSMTDSYEQYF

v_gene: TRBV14
j_gene: TRBJ2-7
CDR3aa: CASSQEFSDSYEQYF

v_gene: TRBV29-1
j_gene: TRBJ2-5
CDR3aa: CSVVGRTGTQYF

v_gene: TRBV4-2
j_gene: TRBJ2-3
CDR3aa: CASSQGSVEVTDTQYF

v_gene: TRBV7-9
j_gene: TRBJ1-1
CDR3aa: CASSPEPPGSSTEAFF

v_gene: TRBV29-1
j_gene: TRBJ1-2
CDR3aa: CSVEGGGTAYGYTF

v_gene: TRBV4-1
j_gene: TRBJ2-2
CDR3aa: CASSQGMAGELFF

v_gene: TRBV29-1
j_gene: TRBJ2-5
CDR3aa: CSVEDLQGQYF

v_gene: TRBV2
j_gene: TRBJ1-2
CDR3aa: CASSGAPNYGYTF

v_gene: TRBV5-4
j_gene: TRBJ1-1
CDR3aa: CASSLDGLTEAFF

v_gene: TRBV7-9
j_gene: TRBJ2-7
CDR3aa: CASSFSGGEFEEQYF

v_gene: TRBV4-1
j_gene: TRBJ1-1
CDR3aa: CASSQGMLMNTEAFF

v_gene: TRBV29-1
j_gene: TRBJ2-2
CDR3aa: CSAGFGGELFF

v_gene: TRBV7-2
j_gene: TRBJ2-1
CDR3aa: CASSPRQGRTYNEQFF

v_gene: TRBV7-9
j_gene: TRBJ2-7
CDR3aa: CASSLGTYEQYF

v_gene: TRBV12-3/TRBV12-4
j_gene: TRBJ2-2
CDR3aa: CASSSLAGGRTGELLF

v_gene: TRBV7-9
j_gene: TRBJ2-5
CDR3aa: CASSSGQVNQETQYF

v_gene: TRBV19
j_gene: TRBJ2-3
CDR3aa: CASSIDLEGTQYF

v_gene: TRBV7-3
j_gene: TRBJ2-3
CDR3aa: CASRAAGFTDTQYF

v_gene: TRBV13
j_gene: TRBJ2-7
CDR3aa: CASSLARTGGSYEQYF

v_gene: TRBV7-3
j_gene: TRBJ2-5
CDR3aa: CASSLNGHQETQYF

v_gene: TRBV10-3
j_gene: TRBJ1-6
CDR3aa: CAISELHDNSPLHF

v_gene: TRBV5-4
j_gene: TRBJ2-5
CDR3aa: CASSSPTDRVRETQYF

v_gene: TRBV14
j_gene: TRBJ2-5
CDR3aa: CASSQTPETQYF

v_gene: TRBV29-1
j_gene: TRBJ2-1
CDR3aa: CSVRFSFYNEQFF

v_gene: TRBV20-1
j_gene: TRBJ2-5
CDR3aa: CSARGDWGQETQYF

v_gene: TRBV20-1
j_gene: TRBJ1-1
CDR3aa: CSASTGIWNTEAFF

v_gene: TRBV6-1
j_gene: TRBJ2-7
CDR3aa: CASSVGDSSYEQYF

v_gene: TRBV5-1
j_gene: TRBJ2-2
CDR3aa: CASRDLGRTTAELFF

v_gene: TRBV3-1
j_gene: TRBJ2-7
CDR3aa: CASSQVGGYTYEQYF

v_gene: TRBV7-9
j_gene: TRBJ2-5
CDR3aa: CATEIPDSQETQYF

v_gene: TRBV5-1
j_gene: TRBJ2-3
CDR3aa: CASSLLAGSTDTQYF

v_gene: TRBV5-1
j_gene: TRBJ2-1
CDR3aa: CASSLVVMRDSIYNEQFF

v_gene: TRBV29-1
j_gene: TRBJ2-1
CDR3aa: CSVDLSGSNEQFF

v_gene: TRBV7-2
j_gene: TRBJ2-7
CDR3aa: CASSSAGAEQYF

v_gene: TRBV12-3/TRBV12-4
j_gene: TRBJ1-3
CDR3aa: CASQPNLGGNTIYF

v_gene: TRBV7-9
j_gene: TRBJ2-3
CDR3aa: CASRPIFRGSTDTQYF

v_gene: TRBV29-1
j_gene: TRBJ2-7
CDR3aa: CSAEGGYEQYF

v_gene: TRBV20-1
j_gene: TRBJ2-3
CDR3aa: CSAMGAAGGGSWGTDTQYF

v_gene: TRBV29-1
j_gene: TRBJ2-1
CDR3aa: CSVSGDNIRGALYNEQFF

v_gene: TRBV7-9
j_gene: TRBJ2-1
CDR3aa: CASSPRTGDEQFF

v_gene: TRBV2
j_gene: TRBJ2-7
CDR3aa: CASSAFDTSGRTPYEQYF

v_gene: TRBV6-5
j_gene: TRBJ2-2
CDR3aa: CASSYGSLGTGELFF

v_gene: TRBV5-1
j_gene: TRBJ2-7
CDR3aa: CASSWTSRSSYEQYF

v_gene: TRBV7-9
j_gene: TRBJ1-2
CDR3aa: CASSLEENYGYTF

v_gene: TRBV7-9
j_gene: TRBJ2-7
CDR3aa: CASSPTGTRDEQYF

v_gene: TRBV29-1
j_gene: TRBJ1-1
CDR3aa: CSVTQGAMDAFF

v_gene: TRBV4-1
j_gene: TRBJ1-1
CDR3aa: CASSQVTGLGTEAFF

v_gene: TRBV19
j_gene: TRBJ1-5
CDR3aa: CASTPPMEQDSNQPQYF

v_gene: TRBV21-1
j_gene: TRBJ1-5
CDR3aa: CASPRGVQGKSLGQPQHF

v_gene: TRBV6-1
j_gene: TRBJ2-1
CDR3aa: CASKGLFYNEQFF

v_gene: TRBV27
j_gene: TRBJ2-7
CDR3aa: CASSPRGTSRDEQYF

v_gene: TRBV7-2
j_gene: TRBJ2-7
CDR3aa: CASSLDIPYEQYF